The clone carrying this T cell receptor (beta chain) is medium-sized within its sample. TCRdb ran MiXCR on the PCR reads and lists one entry per CDR3 protein. The sample consists of roughly 20,000 distinct CDR3 sequences, under 45% of them appearing once. The record originates from a study of tumor-infiltrating lymphocytes in oesophageal squamous cell carcinoma. The germline CDR1 and CDR2 sequences are SGHTA and FQGNSA. The CDR3 length is 13 residues. Between the trimmed V and J ends, which lost 1 base and 10 bases, there was a span of 11 bases. Sample: esophageal tumor tissue. V and J are TRBV7-2 and TRBJ2-1; the D is unclear. The sequence was obtained from a male donor with esophageal squamous cell carcinoma. CDR3 coding DNA: TGTGCCAGCAGCTTAGAGTCTCTACCCGAGCAGTTCTTC. It encodes CASSLESLPEQFF.